The rows below give T cell receptor beta chains drawn from one sample of a study of T cell repertoires in cytomegalovirus infection. No antigen has been assigned to these receptors. TCRdb itself ran the reads through MiXCR, one entry per CDR3 protein. This table holds approximately 770,000 distinct CDR3 sequences, about 28% found once. The starting material was cultured CD8+ T cells from PBMCs, obtained from culture after CMV antigen stimulation. These receptors originate from a human donor in good health (CMV status not recorded). Some clones in this sample may be carry-over from other donors' samples. Both conserved end residues are part of each CDR3. A D gene is named only where the DNA matches it firmly. The size of a clone is reported for some rows only, either as once, few or many, or as a class for expanded clones.

size	J	V	D	DNA	CDR3
.	TRBJ1-1	TRBV5-1	.	TGCGCCAGCAGGCCCCCACAGGGCGGTGAAGCTTTCTTT	CASRPPQGGEAFF
few	TRBJ2-5	TRBV7-7	.	TGTGCTAGCAGCGCACGGGGGCAACAAGAGACCCAGTACTTC	CASSARGQQETQYF
.	TRBJ1-1	TRBV2	.	TGTGCCAGCAGTGAATACGGACAGCTTGAAGCTTTCTTT	CASSEYGQLEAFF
many	TRBJ2-3	TRBV4-1	TRBD2	TGCGCCAGCAGCCAAGTAGCGGGGTCCACAGATACGCAGTATTTT	CASSQVAGSTDTQYF
few	TRBJ2-3	TRBV6-1	TRBD2	TGTGCCAGCAGTGAAGCGGGTTCGTTTCTTAGCGGGGGCATCACAGATACGCAGTATTTT	CASSEAGSFLSGGITDTQYF
.	TRBJ2-1	TRBV19	.	TGTGCCAGTAGTATAGAACGCCCTAATGAGCAGTTCTTC	CASSIERPNEQFF
few	TRBJ2-1	TRBV19	.	TGTGCCAGTAGTAACGGCGGGAATGAGCAGTTCTTC	CASSNGGNEQFF
.	TRBJ1-5	TRBV25-1	.	TGTGCCAGCAGGCAGGGAGGGGACCAGCCCCAGCATTTT	CASRQGGDQPQHF
.	TRBJ1-2	TRBV28	.	TGTGCCAGCCGGATGCCCTTGACTAACTATGGCTACACCTTC	CASRMPLTNYGYTF
.	TRBJ1-1	TRBV7-6	.	TGTGCCAGGAGCCCAGGGAGAAACACTGAAGCTTTCTTT	CARSPGRNTEAFF
few	TRBJ1-1	TRBV27	TRBD1	TGTGCCAGCAGTTTAATGCCTAATACAGGGGGCACGGAAGCTTTCTTT	CASSLMPNTGGTEAFF